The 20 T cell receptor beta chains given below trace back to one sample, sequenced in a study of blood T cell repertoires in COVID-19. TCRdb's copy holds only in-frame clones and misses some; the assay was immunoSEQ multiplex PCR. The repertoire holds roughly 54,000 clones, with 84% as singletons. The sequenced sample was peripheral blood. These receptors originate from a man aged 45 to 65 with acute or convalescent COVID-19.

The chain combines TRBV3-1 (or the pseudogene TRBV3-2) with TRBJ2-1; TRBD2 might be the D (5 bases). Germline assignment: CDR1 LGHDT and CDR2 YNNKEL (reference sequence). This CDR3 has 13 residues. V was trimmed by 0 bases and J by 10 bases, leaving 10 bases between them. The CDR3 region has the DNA TGTGCCAGCAGCCAAGAGGGAGTCGGGGAGCAGTTCTTC. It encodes CASSQEGVGEQFF.

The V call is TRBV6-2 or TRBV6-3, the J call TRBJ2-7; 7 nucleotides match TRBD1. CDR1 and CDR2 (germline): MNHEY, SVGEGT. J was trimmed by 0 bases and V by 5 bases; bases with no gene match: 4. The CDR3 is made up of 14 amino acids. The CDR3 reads CASSLWTGSYEQYF. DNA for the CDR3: TGTGCCAGCAGTCTATGGACAGGCTCCTACGAGCAGTACTTC.

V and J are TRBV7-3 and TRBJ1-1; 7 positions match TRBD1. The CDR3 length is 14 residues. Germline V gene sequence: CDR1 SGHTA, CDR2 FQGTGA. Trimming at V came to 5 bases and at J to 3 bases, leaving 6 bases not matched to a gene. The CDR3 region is CASSATGRDTEAFF. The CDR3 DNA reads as TGTGCCAGCAGCGCGACAGGGCGCGACACTGAAGCTTTCTTT.

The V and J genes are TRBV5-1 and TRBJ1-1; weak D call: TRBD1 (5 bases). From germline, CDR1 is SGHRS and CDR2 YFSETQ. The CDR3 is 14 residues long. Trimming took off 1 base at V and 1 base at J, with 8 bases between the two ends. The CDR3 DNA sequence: TGCGCCAGCAGCTTGTGGACAACGAACACTGAAGCTTTCTTT. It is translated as CASSLWTTNTEAFF.

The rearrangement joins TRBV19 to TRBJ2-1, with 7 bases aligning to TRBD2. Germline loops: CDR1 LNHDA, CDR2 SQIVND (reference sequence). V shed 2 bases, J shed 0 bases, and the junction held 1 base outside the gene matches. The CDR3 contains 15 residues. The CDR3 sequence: CASSITSASYNEQFF. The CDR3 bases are TGTGCCAGTAGTATAACTAGCGCCTCCTACAATGAGCAGTTCTTC.

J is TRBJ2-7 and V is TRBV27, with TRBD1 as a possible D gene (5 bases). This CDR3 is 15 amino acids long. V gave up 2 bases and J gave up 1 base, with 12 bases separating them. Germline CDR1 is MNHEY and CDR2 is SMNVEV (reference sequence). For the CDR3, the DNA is TGTGCCAGCAGTTTAGATATGGCAGGGTCCTACGAGCAGTACTTC. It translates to CASSLDMAGSYEQYF.

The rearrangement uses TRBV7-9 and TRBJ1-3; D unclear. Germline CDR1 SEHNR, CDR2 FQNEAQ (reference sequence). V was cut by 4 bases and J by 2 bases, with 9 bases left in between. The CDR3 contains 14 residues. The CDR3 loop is CASSSPGTGNTIYF. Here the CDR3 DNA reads TGTGCCAGCAGCTCGCCGGGGACTGGAAACACCATATATTTT.

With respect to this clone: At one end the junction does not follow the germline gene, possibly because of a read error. The CDR3 DNA is TGTGCCACACACACTAGCGGGAGGTTAATCTTC. This translates into CATHTSGRLIF. The chain couples TRBV28 to TRBJ2-1, with 12 nucleotides matching TRBD2. The V gene's germline CDR1 is MDHEN and CDR2 SYDVKM. The CDR3 has 11 residues. The entire variable domain, with the rest obtained from reference TRBV28 and TRBJ2-1, is as follows: DVKVTQSSRYLVKRTGEKVFLECVQDMDHENMFWYRQDPGLGLRLIYFSYDVKMKEKGDIPEGYSVSREKKERFSLILESASTNQTSMYLCATHTSGRLIFGPGTRLTVL.

CDR3 in DNA: TGCGCCAGCAGCCAATCGAGACTAGCGGGTTCGGGGGAGCTGTTTTTT. It is translated as CASSQSRLAGSGELFF. The rearrangement joins TRBV4-1 to TRBJ2-2; 10 positions agree with TRBD2. Germline values: CDR1 MGHRA, CDR2 YSYEKL. Trimming cost V 2 bases and J 8 bases; bases outside gene matches: 8. The CDR3 is 16 amino acids.

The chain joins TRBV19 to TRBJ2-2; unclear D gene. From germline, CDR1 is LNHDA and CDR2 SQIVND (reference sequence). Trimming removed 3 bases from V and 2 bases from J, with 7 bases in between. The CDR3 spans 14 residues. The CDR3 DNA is TGTGCCAGTAGTATTGGCAGAAACACCGGGGAGCTGTTTTTT. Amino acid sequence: CASSIGRNTGELFF.

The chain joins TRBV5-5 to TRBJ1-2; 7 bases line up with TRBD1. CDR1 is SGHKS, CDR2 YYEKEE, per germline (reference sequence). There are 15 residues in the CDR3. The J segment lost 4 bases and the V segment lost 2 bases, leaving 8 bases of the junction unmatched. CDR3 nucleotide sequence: TGTGCCAGCAGCTTATTGACAGGGACGGGCTATGGCTACACCTTC. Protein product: CASSLLTGTGYGYTF.

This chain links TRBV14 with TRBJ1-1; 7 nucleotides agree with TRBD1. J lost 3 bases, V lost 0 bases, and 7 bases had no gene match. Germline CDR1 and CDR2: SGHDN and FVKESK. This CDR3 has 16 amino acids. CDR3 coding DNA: TGTGCCAGCAGCCAAGATCAGGGGGTTCCGGACACTGAAGCTTTCTTT. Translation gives CASSQDQGVPDTEAFF.

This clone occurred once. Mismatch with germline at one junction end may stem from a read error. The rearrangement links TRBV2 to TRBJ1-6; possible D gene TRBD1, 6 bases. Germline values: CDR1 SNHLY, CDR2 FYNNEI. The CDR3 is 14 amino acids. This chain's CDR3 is CASGDRWDNSPLHF. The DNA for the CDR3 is TGTGCCAGCGGTGACAGGTGGGATAATTCACCCCTCCACTTT.

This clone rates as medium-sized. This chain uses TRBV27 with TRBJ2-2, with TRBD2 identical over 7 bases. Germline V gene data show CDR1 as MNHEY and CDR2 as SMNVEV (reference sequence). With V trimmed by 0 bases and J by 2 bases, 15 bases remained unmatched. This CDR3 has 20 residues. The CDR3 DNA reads TGTGCCAGCAGTTTATCCACTCTGATACAGCGGGGAGATAACACCGGGGAGCTGTTTTTT. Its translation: CASSLSTLIQRGDNTGELFF.

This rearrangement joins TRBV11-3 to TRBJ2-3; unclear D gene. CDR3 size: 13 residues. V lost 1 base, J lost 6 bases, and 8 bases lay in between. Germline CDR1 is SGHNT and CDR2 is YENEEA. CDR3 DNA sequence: TGTGCCAGCAGCTTAGCCACGGAGGATACGCAGTATTTT. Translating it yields CASSLATEDTQYF.

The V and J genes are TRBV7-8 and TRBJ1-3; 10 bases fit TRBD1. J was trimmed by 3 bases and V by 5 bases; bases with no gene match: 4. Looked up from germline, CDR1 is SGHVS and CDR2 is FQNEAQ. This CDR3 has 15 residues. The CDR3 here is CASSPGTGDGNTIYF. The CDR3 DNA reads TGTGCCAGCAGCCCCGGGACAGGGGATGGAAACACCATATATTTT.

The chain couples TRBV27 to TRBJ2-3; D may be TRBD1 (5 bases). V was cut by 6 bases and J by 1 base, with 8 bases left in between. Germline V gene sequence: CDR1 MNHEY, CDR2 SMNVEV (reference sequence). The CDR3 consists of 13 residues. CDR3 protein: CASSARGTDTQYF. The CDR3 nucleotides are TGTGCCAGCAGCGCCAGGGGCACAGATACGCAGTATTTT.

CDR3 amino acids: CATPPGTGGLATIPYEQYF. In DNA form, the CDR3 reads TGTGCCACCCCCCCCGGGACAGGGGGCTTAGCTACTATCCCCTACGAGCAGTACTTC. The rearrangement links TRBV10-3 to TRBJ2-7, with 12 bases matching TRBD1. Germline CDR1 ENHRY, CDR2 SYGVKD. The CDR3 runs to 19 residues. V lost 10 bases, J lost 2 bases, and 21 bases stayed unmatched.

CDR3 nucleotides: TGTGCCAGTAGACGGGGGGTGAGAATTGATAGCAATCAGCCCCAGCATTTT. This gives the protein CASRRGVRIDSNQPQHF. The rearrangement uses TRBV19 and TRBJ1-5; maybe TRBD1 (5 bases). V gave up 6 bases and J gave up 0 bases, with 18 bases separating them. The CDR3 loop spans 17 amino acids. The germline CDR1 and CDR2 sequences are LNHDA and SQIVND (reference sequence).

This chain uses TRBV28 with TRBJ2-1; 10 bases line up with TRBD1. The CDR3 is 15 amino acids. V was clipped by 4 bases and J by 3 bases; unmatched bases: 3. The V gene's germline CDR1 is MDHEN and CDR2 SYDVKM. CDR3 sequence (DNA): TGTGCCAGCAGTTCTCGGACAGGGGGCTACAATGAGCAGTTCTTC. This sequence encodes CASSSRTGGYNEQFF.